The source of this T cell receptor beta chain is a study of monozygotic twins with cystic fibrosis. With regard to this clone: One junction end does not reproduce the germline sequence, and a read error may be involved.

Data came from immunoSEQ multiplex PCR; TCRdb stores just in-frame clones and leaves some out. This sample has more than 25,000 clones, with approximately 90% found just once. The germline V gene encodes CDR1 SNHLY and CDR2 FYNNEI. CDR3 length: 14 amino acids. The TCR comes from a girl aged 2 to 10 with cystic fibrosis. Sequenced sample: blood. The chain is built from TRBV2 and TRBJ1-6; no definite D call. The chain's CDR3 is CASREGPHNSPLHF. In DNA form, the CDR3 reads TGTGCCAGCAGGGAAGGACCCCATAATTCACCCCTCCACTTT.